This is a list of T cell receptor beta chains from one sample in a study of molecular identifiers for immune sequencing clone quantification. TCRdb passed the PCR reads through MiXCR, listing each CDR3 protein once. The table shows roughly 7,700 distinct CDR3 sequences, with roughly a third occurring only once. The sample consisted of naive CD8+ T cells from blood, with Jurkat cell RNA spiked in. All receptors derive from a human donor in good health. Some libraries in this study had Jurkat cell RNA spiked in. Each CDR3 is given with its conserved first and last residue. A D gene is named only where the DNA matches it firmly. Clone size is shown for a subset of rows, as once, few, many or a class of expanded clone.

.	TRBV27	.	TRBJ1-4	TGTGCCAGCAGCCCAATGTCGGGCTTAAATGAAAAACTGTTTTTT	CASSPMSGLNEKLFF
.	TRBV7-2	.	TRBJ2-2	TGTGCCAGCAGCTTAGTAGTTGCAGGGACCGGGGAGCTGTTTTTT	CASSLVVAGTGELFF
TRBD1	TRBV5-1	.	TRBJ2-7	TGCGCCAGCAGCTTGGGGACAGGGGATACCTACGAGCAGTACTTC	CASSLGTGDTYEQYF
.	TRBV5-4	.	TRBJ2-7	TGTGCCAGCAGCTTGGAGGGGGGGGGTCCCTACGAGCAGTACTTC	CASSLEGGGPYEQYF
TRBD2	TRBV20-1	.	TRBJ2-7	TGCAGTGCTAGAACTAGCGGGACCTACGAGCAGAACTTC	CSARTSGTYEQNF
.	TRBV2	.	TRBJ2-7	TGTGCCAGCATGAGCAGCCGAGTGGAGGCCGAGCAGTACTTC	CASMSSRVEAEQYF
TRBD1	TRBV7-6	few	TRBJ2-7	TGTGCCAGCAGTCCTGGGACAGGGGGTTCCTACGAGCAGTACTTC	CASSPGTGGSYEQYF
TRBD2	TRBV6-6	few	TRBJ2-7	TGTGCCAGCACAGGACTAGCGGGAGTCGAGCAGTACTTC	CASTGLAGVEQYF
.	TRBV7-9	.	TRBJ1-2	TGTGCCAGCAGCTTCGGAGGGCCTTTCTATGGCTACACCTTC	CASSFGGPFYGYTF
.	TRBV7-2	.	TRBJ2-7	TGTGCCAGCAGCCTAGGCCGGGGCCTGCGTTACGAGCAGTACTTC	CASSLGRGLRYEQYF
.	TRBV28	medium-sized	TRBJ2-3	TGTGCCAGCCTTGACGGGAGAAGTTTCGCAGATACGCAGTATTTT	CASLDGRSFADTQYF
TRBD1	TRBV7-9	.	TRBJ2-7	TGTGCCAGCAGCACTAGAACAGGGGACGAGCAGTACTTC	CASSTRTGDEQYF
.	TRBV19	.	TRBJ2-1	TGTGCCAGTAGTGCGGGAAATGAGCAGTTCTTC	CASSAGNEQFF
.	TRBV20-1	.	TRBJ1-1	TGCAGAGCTCCAAGAATTGGCACTGAAGCTTTCTTT	CRAPRIGTEAFF
.	TRBV27	.	TRBJ2-7	TGTGCCAGCACTAGTTTAGGGGGGAGCTCCTACGAGCAGTACTTC	CASTSLGGSSYEQYF
.	TRBV4-1	.	TRBJ2-3	TGCGCCAGCAGCCAAGTAACTAGCAGGGATACGCAGTATTTT	CASSQVTSRDTQYF
.	TRBV7-2	.	TRBJ2-1	TGTGCCAGCACCGACGTACTACTAGATGAGCGGTTCTTC	CASTDVLLDERFF
TRBD2	TRBV5-6	few	TRBJ2-5	TGTGCCAGCAGATCACGGGGGGGGGAAGAGACCCAGTACTTC	CASRSRGGEETQYF
.	TRBV7-6	.	TRBJ2-3	TGTGCCAGCAGCATAGTCCGGGGCCCCATTCAGGATACGCAGTATTTT	CASSIVRGPIQDTQYF
.	TRBV5-3	.	TRBJ2-7	TGTGCCAGCAGCTCGGACAGCTACGAGCAGTACTTC	CASSSDSYEQYF
TRBD2	TRBV28	.	TRBJ2-7	TGTGCCAGCAGTTCCTCTACTAGCGCATCCTACGAGCAGTACTTC	CASSSSTSASYEQYF
.	TRBV5-6	medium-sized	TRBJ2-7	TGTGCCAGCAGCTTGGGATGGACTGCCTACGAGCAGTACTTC	CASSLGWTAYEQYF
TRBD1	TRBV5-5	few	TRBJ2-7	TGTGCCAGCAGCTTGGCCGGGACAGGGGGCATCAACGAGCAGTACTTC	CASSLAGTGGINEQYF
.	TRBV6-2/TRBV6-3	.	TRBJ1-5	TGTGCCAGCAGTTACTTTCACAGGATGAATCAGCCCCAGCATTTT	CASSYFHRMNQPQHF
TRBD1	TRBV19	few	TRBJ2-7	TGTGCCAGTAGACCGCGGGGGACAGGGCTCTCCTACGAGCAGTACTTC	CASRPRGTGLSYEQYF
.	TRBV4-2	.	TRBJ2-1	TGTGCCAGCAGCCAAGAATGGGGCGTTCAGTTCTTC	CASSQEWGVQFF
.	TRBV7-2	medium-sized	TRBJ2-5	TGTGCCAGCAGCTACGTCCCAAGACATCAAGAGACCCAGTACTTC	CASSYVPRHQETQYF
.	TRBV27	.	TRBJ2-7	TGTGCCAGCAGTTTTGCTCTTGCCTACGAGCAGTACTTC	CASSFALAYEQYF
.	TRBV28	.	TRBJ1-1	TGTGCCAGCAGGGGACTGAGGAACACTGAAGCTTTCTTT	CASRGLRNTEAFF
.	TRBV12-3/TRBV12-4	few	TRBJ2-3	TGTGCCAGCAGTTACGGCAGCACAGATACGCAGTATTTT	CASSYGSTDTQYF
TRBD2	TRBV6-1	.	TRBJ2-7	TGTGCCAGCAGTGATGGGACTAAATATGAACAGTACTTC	CASSDGTKYEQYF
.	TRBV14	.	TRBJ2-5	TGTGCCAGCAGCCAAATGACGGTCAGGGGTTCGAAAGAGACCCAGTACTTC	CASSQMTVRGSKETQYF
TRBD1	TRBV13	.	TRBJ1-3	TGTGCCAGCAGCTTTCCGGGGACAGGTCTCTCTGGAAACACCATATATTTT	CASSFPGTGLSGNTIYF
.	TRBV2	.	TRBJ2-2	TGTGCGCTGCTCTCCCCCACCGGGGAGCTGTTTTTT	CALLSPTGELFF
.	TRBV19	few	TRBJ1-4	TGTGCCAGTTCAAAGGTCGGGACATGGGAGGAAAAACTGTTTTTT	CASSKVGTWEEKLFF
TRBD2	TRBV28	.	TRBJ2-3	TGTGCCAGCAGCGACCCCAGAGTGGGGCGGGAGGTAGATACGCAGTATTTT	CASSDPRVGREVDTQYF
.	TRBV28	medium-sized	TRBJ2-7	TGTGCCAGCAGTTTACTGGGGACGGACTACGAGCAGTACTTC	CASSLLGTDYEQYF
.	TRBV6-2/TRBV6-3	.	TRBJ2-1	TGTGCCAGCACCGGACTGCCCTACAGTGAGCAGTTCTTC	CASTGLPYSEQFF
.	TRBV7-8	few	TRBJ1-4	TGTGCCAGCAGCCCAGGACCCTCAACTAATGAAAAACTGTTTTTT	CASSPGPSTNEKLFF
TRBD2	TRBV13	few	TRBJ2-3	TGTGCCAGCAGCTTAAATCTAGCGGGAGAAGATACGCAGTATTTT	CASSLNLAGEDTQYF
TRBD2	TRBV25-1	medium-sized	TRBJ2-2	TGTGCCAGCAGTCAGCGGGAGAGCACCGGGGAGCTGTTTTTT	CASSQRESTGELFF
.	TRBV9	few	TRBJ2-7	TGTGCCAGCAGCCCGGGGCGGAACCTTTACGAGCAGTACTTC	CASSPGRNLYEQYF
.	TRBV5-5	medium-sized	TRBJ2-2	TGTGCCAGCAGCTTGTTCGAGAGCACCGGGGAGCTGTTTTTT	CASSLFESTGELFF
.	TRBV21-1	few	TRBJ1-5	TGTGCCAGCAGCTCGCACCTTGAGGGGGGGTGTAATCAGCCCCAGCATTTT	CASSSHLEGGCNQPQHF
TRBD2	TRBV7-8	medium-sized	TRBJ2-3	TGTGCCAGCAGCCCCGATGGACTAGCGGGAGTAAGAGATACGCAGTATTTT	CASSPDGLAGVRDTQYF